The present entry profiles one TCR beta chain with its context. The assay was run at deep level. Profiling relied on immunoSEQ multiplex PCR, and the TCRdb table lists in-frame clones only, not all of them. The table has around 500,000 clones, roughly 78% seen once. This entry belongs to a study of shared clonotypes between healthy human individuals. In germline, CDR1 is LGHNA, CDR2 YSLEER. This CDR3 is 16 amino acids long. The junction had 6 bases not matched to a gene; V was cut back by 1 base and J by 3 bases. The chain combines TRBV4-3 with TRBJ1-3; TRBD1 matches at 7 bases. Sequencing was carried out using PBMCs. The origin of this receptor is a woman between 35 and 50 years old in good health. Some clones in this sample may be carry-over from other donors' samples. DNA of the CDR3: TGCGCCAGCAGCCAAGCCCCGACAGGGTTTGGAAACACCATATATTTT. Its protein product is CASSQAPTGFGNTIYF.